This section outlines one T cell receptor beta chain sequence together with its context. Its specificity is unknown. Time point denoted: blood 4 weeks post-SBRT, at nephrectomy. Treatment defined: 15 Gy SBRT to primary tumor, nephrectomy 4 weeks later. Radiation-treated patients gave blood at baseline, week 2 and week 4. This renal cell carcinoma was of the clear cell type. The data stem from a study of radiation and T cells in renal cell carcinoma. Study-wide findings and caveats: From baseline, blood top tumor clonotypes peaked at 2 weeks post-radiation. Without pretreatment biopsies, baseline tumor clonotype presence was undetermined.

V was cut by 3 bases and J by 3 bases, with 9 bases left in between. The V gene's germline CDR1 is MDHEN and CDR2 SYDVKM. The CDR3 is 13 amino acids. Data came from immunoSEQ multiplex PCR; TCRdb stores just in-frame clones and leaves some out. The table lists over 30,000 clones, 81% of them singletons. The sample was blood, taken from a patient whose treatment included radiotherapy and nephrectomy. The receptor's source is a man aged 55 to 70 with renal cell carcinoma. The chain joins TRBV28 to TRBJ2-7, with D perhaps TRBD2 (6 bases). CDR3 in amino acids: CASSFGTLYEQYF. The CDR3 DNA follows: TGTGCCAGCAGTTTCGGGACTCTCTACGAGCAGTACTTC.